This TCR beta chain was sequenced during a study of cytomegalovirus exposure and HLA in healthy donors. Points from the study as a whole: Associated with HLA alleles at 0.05 false discovery rate in a later analysis were 17,000 or so TCR beta sequences. Roughly uniform depth of sequencing across donors was assumed in presence/absence analyses.

To note about this clone: Antigen: not known.

The CDR3 is 15 amino acids. V was clipped by 7 bases and J by 2 bases, with 17 bases between them. The germline gives CDR1 SEHNR, CDR2 FQNEAQ (reference sequence). With 60 Vbeta and 13 Jbeta primers, the PCR was carried out. In the original workflow: A later analysis tallied roughly 77 million unique TCR beta chains, 9 million to 12 million of them shared. The table came from immunoSEQ multiplex PCR; TCRdb's copy has only in-frame clones and leaves some out. V and J calls and clone size are those listed in that table; D and trimming were worked out from the DNA. The sample has some 76,000 clones. Among the donors, all were healthy bone marrow donors.

The source of this sequence is a female donor in good health and CMV-seropositive. The source material was PBMCs. The chain joins TRBV7-9 to TRBJ1-1; a possible D gene is TRBD1 (5 bases). The CDR3 here is CASNLGQGLNTEAFF. The CDR3 DNA is TGTGCCAGCAATCTGGGGCAGGGACTCAACACTGAAGCTTTCTTT.